Listed here are 30 T cell receptor beta chains from one sample, sequenced in a study of early T cells in non-severe SARS-CoV-2 infection. TCRdb analysed the 5' RACE reads with MiXCR anew, one entry per CDR3 protein. The sample yields 87,000 or so distinct CDR3 sequences, 11% to 15% seen once. Sequencing input: whole blood. These receptors originate from an adult who was a healthcare worker with PCR-confirmed SARS-CoV-2 infection or an uninfected control (not recorded which).

This chain connects TRBV11-1 to TRBJ2-5; TRBD1 matches at 11 bases. This CDR3 comprises 15 residues. The germline CDR1 and CDR2 sequences are SGHAT and FQDESV (reference sequence). The V gene end was trimmed by 6 bases and the J gene end by 3 bases; junction bases not matched to a gene: 6. This CDR3 reads CASRSRDRGKETQYF. CDR3 bases: TGTGCCAGCAGATCCCGGGACAGGGGGAAAGAGACCCAGTACTTC.

This clonotype has more than one count but fewer than ten. The CDR3: CASSLRGLTEAFF. The CDR3 DNA reads TGTGCCAGCAGTCTCAGGGGGCTCACTGAAGCTTTCTTT. This sequence joins TRBV28 and TRBJ1-1; 8 nucleotides line up with TRBD1. The CDR3 is 13 amino acids. J gave up 4 bases and V 5 bases, and 3 bases lay outside the gene matches. CDR1 and CDR2 from the germline V gene are MDHEN and SYDVKM.

The V call is TRBV4-2, the J call TRBJ1-4, with 7 bases matching TRBD1. Per germline, CDR1 LGHNA and CDR2 YNFKEQ. The V segment lost 1 base and the J segment 7 bases; nucleotides outside the gene matches: 15. The CDR3 is 18 residues long. CDR3 sequence: CASSQGGGGGLTPEKLFF. The CDR3 nucleotides are TGTGCCAGCAGCCAAGGGGGCGGAGGGGGCTTAACACCTGAAAAACTGTTTTTT.

The rearrangement links TRBV28 to TRBJ1-4, with a tentative D call TRBD1 (6 bases). CDR3 length: 15 residues. Germline lookup yields CDR1 MDHEN and CDR2 SYDVKM. With 4 bases removed from V and 7 bases from J, the gap between germline ends came to 16 bases. CDR3 region: CASSYRELALEKLFF. As DNA, the CDR3 is TGTGCCAGCAGTTACAGGGAGTTGGCCCTTGAAAAACTGTTTTTT. The variable domain in full, completed from reference TRBV28 and TRBJ1-4, reads DVKVTQSSRYLVKRTGEKVFLECVQDMDHENMFWYRQDPGLGLRLIYFSYDVKMKEKGDIPEGYSVSREKKERFSLILESASTNQTSMYLCASSYRELALEKLFFGSGTQLSVL.

This clonotype was detected only a few times. V and J are TRBV6-2 or TRBV6-3 and TRBJ2-7, with a tentative D call TRBD1 (7 bases). The CDR3 covers 16 residues. V was clipped by 0 bases and J by 6 bases, with 18 bases between them. From germline, CDR1 is MNHEY and CDR2 SVGEGT. The CDR3 DNA sequence: TGTGCCAGCAGTTACTCGATCGGGCAGGGGGGCATCGAGCAGTACTTC. Translated: CASSYSIGQGGIEQYF.

This clonotype appeared a few times. The chain has TRBV29-1 and TRBJ2-1; TRBD2 is a possible D gene (5 bases). CDR1 is SQVTM, CDR2 ANQGSEA, per germline. The germline V and J ends were trimmed by 6 bases and 7 bases, with 10 bases remaining between them. The CDR3 extends over 11 amino acids. The CDR3 region is CSVGSKNEQFF. CDR3 sequence (DNA): TGCAGCGTGGGGAGTAAGAATGAGCAGTTCTTC.

V usage is TRBV11-3 and J usage is TRBJ2-7; D is unresolved. Germline lookup yields CDR1 SGHNT and CDR2 YENEEA. With 0 bases removed from V and 5 bases from J, the gap between germline ends came to 5 bases. This CDR3 region has 12 residues. CDR3 sequence reads: CASSLEPDEQYF. The CDR3 nucleotides are TGTGCCAGCAGCTTAGAACCGGACGAGCAGTACTTC.

The chain carries TRBV11-2 and TRBJ1-6; D is perhaps TRBD1 (5 bases). V was trimmed by 5 bases and J by 8 bases, leaving 22 bases between them. Germline assignment: CDR1 SGHAT and CDR2 FQNNGV. The CDR3 loop spans 17 amino acids. This chain's CDR3 is CASSPLGDLGVDSPLHF. For the CDR3, the DNA is TGTGCCAGCAGCCCCCTCGGCGACTTGGGGGTCGATTCACCCCTCCACTTT.

A few counts support this clonotype. The CDR3 bases are TGCAGTGCTTTCGGACTAGCGGGGTACCGGGGGGAGCTGTTTTTT. It yields the protein CSAFGLAGYRGELFF. The J gene is TRBJ2-2, the V gene TRBV20-1; 12 positions agree with TRBD2. Trimming cost V 5 bases and J 8 bases; bases outside gene matches: 9. This CDR3 has 15 residues. Germline loops: CDR1 DFQATT, CDR2 SNEGSKA (reference sequence).

The CDR3 spells CASSLREIGNEQFF. DNA of the CDR3: TGTGCCAGCAGCTTACGGGAGATTGGGAATGAGCAGTTCTTC. The chain carries TRBV7-2 and TRBJ2-1; D is possibly TRBD2 (6 bases). Trimming cost V 2 bases and J 7 bases, with 12 bases left between them. CDR1 SGHTA and CDR2 FQGNSA come from the germline V gene. CDR3 size: 14 residues.

This chain joins TRBV10-2 and TRBJ1-4; tentatively, D is TRBD1 (5 bases). The CDR3 runs to 14 residues. The ends were cut back, 6 bases at V and 4 bases at J, with 12 bases in the middle. Germline lookup yields CDR1 WSHSY and CDR2 SAAADI. The CDR3 here is CASRNQGGNEKLFF. DNA for the CDR3: TGCGCCAGCAGAAATCAGGGAGGTAATGAAAAACTGTTTTTT.

This clonotype was observed at least ten times. The V gene is TRBV7-2, the J gene TRBJ1-1; no clear D gene. The CDR3 length is 15 residues. V was trimmed by 5 bases and J by 4 bases, leaving 17 bases between them. From germline, CDR1 is SGHTA and CDR2 FQGNSA. The CDR3 nucleotides read TGTGCCAGCAGCGGTGACATCGTAAGAGGCACTGAAGCTTTCTTT. It is translated as CASSGDIVRGTEAFF.

The rearrangement links TRBV21-1 to TRBJ2-1. TRBV21-1 is annotated as a pseudogene. The CDR3 covers 15 residues. DNA of the CDR3: TGTGCCAGCAGCAAAGACTGTGCGGTATACAATGAGCAGTTCTTC. It encodes CASSKDCAVYNEQFF.

For this clonotype: One end of the junction varies from germline; a read error may be responsible. The chain links TRBV20-1 to TRBJ2-7, with 10 bases fitting TRBD2. In germline, CDR1 is DFQATT, CDR2 SNEGSKA (reference sequence). The CDR3 runs 16 residues. This chain's CDR3 is CSARDISGGTTYEQYF. CDR3 DNA: TGCAGTGCTCGAGACATTAGCGGGGGGACCACCTACGAGCAGTACTTC.

At least ten counts were recorded for this clonotype. The rearrangement uses TRBV7-2 and TRBJ2-5; D not resolved. In germline, CDR1 is SGHTA, CDR2 FQGNSA. Trimming removed 7 bases from V and 1 base from J, with 4 bases in between. The CDR3 sequence is 11 residues long. Written as DNA, the CDR3 is TGTGCCAGCACCCTCCAAGAGACCCAGTACTTC. Protein product: CASTLQETQYF.

This clonotype was seen at least ten times. The chain employs TRBV12-3 or TRBV12-4 and TRBJ2-2; 9 bases match TRBD1. This CDR3 region has 17 residues. V shed 5 bases, J shed 6 bases, and the junction held 13 bases outside the gene matches. The CDR3 DNA reads as TGTGCCAGCAGTCGGCTCCCCGGGACAGGGTATTCCGGGGAGCTGTTTTTT. Translation gives CASSRLPGTGYSGELFF.

This clonotype was detected only a few times. V is TRBV5-1 and J is TRBJ1-6; 10 bases align to TRBD1. The CDR3 has 15 amino acids. CDR1 and CDR2 (germline): SGHRS, YFSETQ. Losses at the gene ends were 4 bases for V and 7 bases for J; bases not matched to a gene: 5. For the CDR3, the DNA is TGCGCCAGCAGCCTGAGACAGGGGGCAAATTCACCCCTCCACTTT. Translation: CASSLRQGANSPLHF.

In regard to this clonotype: One junction end disagrees with the germline gene, perhaps due to a read error. The CDR3 DNA reads TGTGCTAGCAGCTCAGCATTCCGGTCAGATACGCAGTATTTT. It yields the protein CASSSAFRSDTQYF. The chain uses TRBV7-7 and TRBJ2-3; D is unresolved. The length of the CDR3 is 14 residues. Per germline, CDR1 SSHAT and CDR2 FNYEAQ (reference sequence).

This clonotype appeared many times. The chain carries TRBV6-1 and TRBJ1-1; the D is unclear. V lost 11 bases, J lost 0 bases, and 16 bases lay in between. Germline assignment: CDR1 MNHNS and CDR2 SASEGT. The CDR3 spans 14 residues. The CDR3 sequence is CAEGDRKMNTEAFF. The CDR3 region has the DNA TGTGCCGAGGGCGACCGGAAAATGAACACTGAAGCTTTCTTT.

This clonotype came up a few times. The J gene is TRBJ1-1, the V gene TRBV15; D gene ambiguous. The CDR3 consists of 15 residues. The germline V gene encodes CDR1 LNHNV and CDR2 YYDKDF (reference sequence). V was clipped by 0 bases and J by 3 bases, with 11 bases between them. The CDR3 region has the DNA TGTGCCACCAGCAGAGATTTGGGCCCGGACACTGAAGCTTTCTTT. Its protein is CATSRDLGPDTEAFF.

The CDR3 reads CATARQGVSNQPQHF. The CDR3 coding sequence is TGTGCCACCGCCCGGCAGGGCGTCAGCAATCAGCCCCAGCATTTT. The chain recombines TRBV10-3 with TRBJ1-5; weak D call: TRBD1 (5 bases). There are 15 residues in the CDR3. Trimming left V 10 bases short and J 1 base short, with 17 bases between. Germline loops: CDR1 ENHRY, CDR2 SYGVKD.

This clonotype was seen a few times. J is TRBJ1-2 and V is TRBV20-1, with D uncertain. Germline lookup yields CDR1 DFQATT and CDR2 SNEGSKA (reference sequence). The CDR3 runs to 15 residues. Trimming stripped 3 bases from V and 4 bases from J, with 18 bases between. The CDR3 is CSASSQDGSVYGYTF. The CDR3 region has the DNA TGCAGTGCTAGTAGCCAGGATGGGTCGGTCTATGGCTACACCTTC.

This sequence joins TRBV7-2 and TRBJ2-2; the D gene could be TRBD1 or TRBD2 (5 bases each). The CDR3 totals 14 residues. CDR1 SGHTA and CDR2 FQGNSA come from the germline V gene. Deletions cut 5 bases from V and 7 bases from J, with 14 bases between. CDR3 loop: CASSPGRGDGELFF. CDR3 nucleotide sequence: TGTGCCAGCAGCCCGGGACGAGGTGACGGGGAGCTGTTTTTT.

This clonotype was counted many times. The chain is built from TRBV29-1 and TRBJ1-4, with D unresolved. Germline values: CDR1 SQVTM, CDR2 ANQGSEA. The CDR3 spans 10 residues. V lost 5 bases, J lost 8 bases, and 6 bases lay in between. CDR3 DNA sequence: TGCAGCGTTCTTCTGGAAAAACTGTTTTTT. It yields the protein CSVLLEKLFF.

The chain couples TRBV5-1 to TRBJ2-1; 11 bases are a match to TRBD2. J lost 8 bases, V lost 5 bases, and 12 bases had no gene match. Germline V gives CDR1 SGHRS, CDR2 YFSETQ. This CDR3 spans 16 amino acids. CDR3 sequence reads: CASRLGLAGQGDEQFF. CDR3 nucleotide sequence: TGCGCCAGCAGACTTGGACTAGCGGGTCAGGGGGATGAGCAGTTCTTC.

This clonotype has at least ten counts. The gene calls are TRBV6-1 and TRBJ2-1, with D perhaps matching TRBD2 (5 bases). Germline V lookup: CDR1 MNHNS, CDR2 SASEGT. With 4 bases removed from V and 0 bases from J, the gap between germline ends came to 22 bases. CDR3 length equals 19 residues. The CDR3 region is CASSAHYSLLGSSYNEQFF. CDR3 DNA sequence: TGTGCCAGCAGTGCGCACTACAGCCTACTAGGTAGCTCCTACAATGAGCAGTTCTTC.

The chain uses TRBV5-1 and TRBJ2-3; 8 bases align to TRBD1. Germline values: CDR1 SGHRS, CDR2 YFSETQ. The length of the CDR3 is 14 residues. Trimming removed 5 bases from V and 4 bases from J; junction bases left unmatched: 6. CDR3 DNA: TGCGCCAGCAGTCCACAGGGGGGCGCAGATACGCAGTATTTT. This sequence encodes CASSPQGGADTQYF.

The rearrangement links TRBV20-1 to TRBJ2-3, with 7 bases matching TRBD1. This CDR3 has 14 amino acids. CDR1 and CDR2 (germline): DFQATT, SNEGSKA (reference sequence). V gave up 0 bases and J gave up 1 base; unmatched junction bases: 1. The CDR3 nucleotides are TGCAGTGCTAGAGATGACAGGGGCACAGATACGCAGTATTTT. It yields the protein CSARDDRGTDTQYF.

The rearrangement uses TRBV6-1 and TRBJ1-3; D not resolved. Germline CDR1 and CDR2: MNHNS and SASEGT. Trimming took 4 bases from V and 2 from J, leaving 9 bases between them. The CDR3 totals 14 residues. CDR3 in DNA: TGTGCCAGCAGTGCCTCAGGTACTGGAAACACCATATATTTT. This encodes CASSASGTGNTIYF.

This clonotype was detected only a few times. The chain couples TRBV29-1 to TRBJ2-5, with 7 bases aligning to TRBD1. Germline CDR1 and CDR2: SQVTM and ANQGSEA. CDR3 length: 16 residues. V lost 6 bases and J lost 7; bases outside the gene matches: 20. CDR3 amino acids: CSVPPEATGVVGTQYF. The CDR3 coding sequence is TGCAGCGTCCCCCCTGAAGCTACAGGGGTTGTTGGGACCCAGTACTTC.